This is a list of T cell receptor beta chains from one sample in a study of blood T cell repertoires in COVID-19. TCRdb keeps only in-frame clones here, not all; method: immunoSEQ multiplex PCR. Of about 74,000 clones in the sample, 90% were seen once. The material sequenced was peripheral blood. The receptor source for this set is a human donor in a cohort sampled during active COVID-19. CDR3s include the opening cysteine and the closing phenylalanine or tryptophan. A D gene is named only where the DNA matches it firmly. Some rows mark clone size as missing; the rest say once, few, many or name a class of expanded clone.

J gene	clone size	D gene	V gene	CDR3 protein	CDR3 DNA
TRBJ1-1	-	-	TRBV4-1	CASSQDQNPARTLNTEAFF	TGCGCCAGCAGCCAAGATCAAAACCCCGCTCGGACTTTGAACACTGAAGCTTTCTTT
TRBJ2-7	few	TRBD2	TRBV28	CASSQGLAGVYEQYF	TGTGCCAGCAGCCAGGGACTAGCGGGAGTCTACGAGCAGTACTTC
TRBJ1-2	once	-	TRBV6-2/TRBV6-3	CASSGTSYGYTF	TGTGCCAGCAGTGGCACGTCGTATGGCTACACCTTC
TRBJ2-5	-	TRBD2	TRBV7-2	CASSLGGSQETQYF	TGTGCCAGCAGCCTGGGGGGGAGCCAAGAGACCCAGTACTTC
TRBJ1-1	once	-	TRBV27	CASSLGGGHTEAFF	TGTGCCAGCAGTTTGGGGGGAGGCCACACTGAAGCTTTCTTT
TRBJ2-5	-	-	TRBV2	CASVPSRGQETQYF	TGTGCCAGCGTTCCATCAAGGGGTCAAGAGACCCAGTACTTC
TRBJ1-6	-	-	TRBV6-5	CASIFGHYVASPLHF	TGTGCCAGCATTTTCGGCCACTATGTTGCCTCACCCCTCCACTTT
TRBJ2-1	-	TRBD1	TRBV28	CASSIRDRGYEQFF	TGTGCCAGCAGTATCCGGGACAGGGGCTATGAGCAGTTCTTC
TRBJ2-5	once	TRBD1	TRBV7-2	CASSRTGGASGQETQYF	TGTGCCAGCAGCCGGACAGGGGGGGCTAGCGGGCAAGAGACCCAGTACTTC
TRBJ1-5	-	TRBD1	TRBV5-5	CASSTGGRNQPQHF	TGTGCCAGCAGCACAGGGGGTCGCAATCAGCCCCAGCATTTT
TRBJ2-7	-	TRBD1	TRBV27	CASSFYDRAFEQYF	TGTGCCAGCAGTTTTTATGACAGGGCTTTTGAGCAGTACTTC
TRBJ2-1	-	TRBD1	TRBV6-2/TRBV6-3	CASGQGAFGEQFF	TGTGCCAGCGGCCAGGGGGCTTTCGGTGAGCAGTTCTTC
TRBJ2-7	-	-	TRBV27	CASSLLGGASAYEQYF	TGTGCCAGCAGTTTATTAGGGGGGGCTAGCGCCTACGAGCAGTACTTC
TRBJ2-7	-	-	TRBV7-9	CASSLALGVAAYEQYF	TGTGCCAGCAGCTTAGCTCTAGGGGTAGCGGCCTACGAGCAGTACTTC
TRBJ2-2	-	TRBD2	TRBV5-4	CASSLIASGRIGELFF	TGTGCCAGCAGCTTAATCGCTAGCGGGAGGATCGGGGAGCTGTTTTTT
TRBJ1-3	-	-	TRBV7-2	CASSLSVSASSGNTIYF	TGTGCCAGCAGCTTGAGCGTCTCAGCAAGCTCTGGAAACACCATATATTTT